One T cell receptor beta chain is described in this entry. Its cognate antigen is unknown. The data belong to a study of CD8 T cell repertoires and HIV-1 epitope variants. Per germline, CDR1 MDHEN and CDR2 SYDVKM. The V segment lost 7 bases and the J segment 4 bases; nucleotides outside the gene matches: 8. The CDR3 runs 14 residues. TCRdb keeps only in-frame clones here, not all; method: immunoSEQ multiplex PCR. The sample records about 5,100 clones, around 66% being singletons. The sequenced sample was cultured CD8+ T cells derived from PBMCs. The chain recombines TRBV28 with TRBJ2-5, with 8 bases fitting TRBD1. The clonotype comes from a male donor with HIV. CDR3 region: CASTPGQGLETQYF. The DNA of the CDR3 is TGTGCCAGCACCCCAGGACAGGGCTTAGAGACCCAGTACTTC.